This T cell receptor (beta chain) is drawn from a study of cytomegalovirus exposure and HLA in healthy donors. General study results and limits: Cytomegalovirus status, reportedly, was diagnosed with high specificity and sensitivity by the classifier. An analysis that was carried out later associated about 17,000 TCR beta sequences with HLA alleles at 0.05 false discovery rate.

The V end was cut by 2 bases, the J end by 0 bases, with 7 bases between. Germline V gene sequence: CDR1 SGHTA, CDR2 FQGNSA. The CDR3 spans 14 residues. It was with 60 Vbeta and 13 Jbeta primers that the PCR ran. Sequencing used immunoSEQ multiplex PCR; TCRdb keeps in-frame clones, though not all of them. The sample holds about 15,000 clones, approximately 57% seen once. Notes on this clone: The antigen is undetermined.

The origin of this receptor is a woman in her fifties or sixties in good health and CMV-seropositive. The sample consisted of PBMCs. This rearrangement joins TRBV7-2 to TRBJ1-1; D is undetermined. The CDR3 loop is CASSLWELNTEAFF. CDR3 sequence (DNA): TGTGCCAGCAGCTTATGGGAGCTGAACACTGAAGCTTTCTTT. The full variable domain, in which reference TRBV7-2 and TRBJ1-1 provide the parts outside the CDR3, is GAGVSQSPSNKVTEKGKDVELRCDPISGHTALYWYRQSLGQGLEFLIYFQGNSAPDKSGLPSDRFSAERTGGSVSTLTIQRTQQEDSAVYLCASSLWELNTEAFFGQGTRLTVV.